This T cell receptor beta chain was sequenced during a study of T cells in Graves' hyperthyroidism and ophthalmopathy. About the study: Peripheral blood was obtained at initial diagnosis, preceding any treatment.

Concerning this clonotype itself: No antigen is known for it. At one of its ends the junction is not consistent with the germline gene, which may arise from a read error.

Study conclusions and caveats: Blood samples included most of the expanded thyroid clonotypes exceeding 0.001.

Patients between 18 and 65 years old had hyperthyroidism, newly diagnosed and lasting under 2 months. Reasons for excluding patients were uncontrolled infection, other autoimmune disease, pregnancy or lactation. Germline V gene sequence: CDR1 SQVTM, CDR2 ANQGSEA. The CDR3 has 15 amino acids. The investigators amplified TCR beta CDR3 regions from RNA transcripts. Carried out on the TCR CDR3, a first-round RT-PCR used the HTBI primer set. Via MiXCR, TCRdb re-called the multiplex PCR reads, giving one row per CDR3 protein. Of nearly 750,000 distinct CDR3 sequences listed, 30% to 40% were seen once; the top ten hold less than 35%.

This rearrangement joins TRBV29-1 to TRBJ2-7, with 7 bases lining up with TRBD1. This receptor was identified in a woman in her thirties or forties with Graves' hyperthyroidism. What was sequenced was blood. The CDR3: CSVELTTGHSSEQYF. CDR3 sequence (DNA): TGCAGCGTTGAACTCACGACAGGGCACTCCTCCGAGCAGTACTTC.